One sample yielded the 20 T cell receptor beta chains listed below, sequenced in a study of cytomegalovirus exposure and HLA in healthy donors. Use of 60 Vbeta and 13 Jbeta primers characterized the PCR. Libraries were prepared by immunoSEQ multiplex PCR; TCRdb keeps only in-frame clonotypes and omits some of them. The table records under 90,000 clones, around two thirds of them present only once. Sequences were obtained from PBMCs. These receptors were collected from a woman between 45 and 60 years old in good health and CMV-seropositive.

The CDR3 protein is CAWKLRAEAFF. CDR3 nucleotide sequence: TGTGCCTGGAAGTTGCGGGCTGAAGCTTTCTTT. This chain joins TRBV30 and TRBJ1-1; no reliable D call. The CDR3 has 11 residues. Germline loops: CDR1 GTSNPN, CDR2 SVGIG (reference sequence). The V gene lost 4 bases and the J gene lost 6 bases, with 9 bases spanning the gap.

The chain combines TRBV5-1 with TRBJ1-3; tentatively, D is TRBD1 (6 bases). This CDR3 has 16 amino acids. V shed 4 bases and J shed 0 bases, with 14 bases lying between them. Germline V lookup: CDR1 SGHRS, CDR2 YFSETQ. CDR3 loop: CASSPAGGLSGNTIYF. In DNA, the CDR3 is TGCGCCAGCAGCCCTGCGGGGGGCCTCTCTGGAAACACCATATATTTT.

This clone was seen a handful of times. As DNA, the CDR3 is TGCGCCAGCAGCCAAGATCTCAGGGTCGGTGGCTACACCTTC. Protein sequence: CASSQDLRVGGYTF. V gene TRBV4-3 combines with J gene TRBJ1-2; D may be TRBD1 (5 bases). Germline CDR1 and CDR2: LGHNA and YSLEER. V dropped 0 bases and J dropped 7 bases, with 12 bases sitting between them. This CDR3 region has 14 residues.

The CDR3, as DNA: TGCGCCAGCAGCCAAGAGGGAGGGGGGGCCGACGCCGGGGAGCTGTTTTTT. Protein sequence: CASSQEGGGADAGELFF. This sequence joins TRBV4-1 and TRBJ2-2; tentative D call: TRBD2 (7 bases). The CDR3 totals 17 residues. The germline CDR1 and CDR2 sequences are MGHRA and YSYEKL. V lost 0 bases, J lost 6 bases, and 17 bases lay in between.

The rearrangement links TRBV10-3 to TRBJ1-5, with D possibly TRBD1 on 6 matching bases. The CDR3 has 16 residues. V shed 4 bases and J shed 2 bases, with 15 bases lying between them. Germline CDR1 ENHRY, CDR2 SYGVKD. In nucleotides, the CDR3 is TGTGCCATCAGTGGTCAGGACAGCGATGGCAATCAGCCCCAGCATTTT. It specifies CAISGQDSDGNQPQHF.

The chain uses TRBV27 and TRBJ2-5; D is undetermined. Between the trimmed V and J ends, which lost 4 bases and 2 bases, there was a span of 14 bases. The CDR3 extends over 15 amino acids. The germline gives CDR1 MNHEY, CDR2 SMNVEV (reference sequence). The CDR3 coding sequence is TGTGCCAGCAGTTCTCGGGTCCGTGGGCAAGAGACCCAGTACTTC. As protein: CASSSRVRGQETQYF.

The chain recombines TRBV7-6 with TRBJ2-7, with D possibly being TRBD1 (6 bases). The V end lost 3 bases, the J end lost 2 bases, and 8 bases lay between the germline ends. The CDR3 covers 13 residues. Germline V lookup: CDR1 SGHVS, CDR2 FNYEAQ. CDR3 nucleotide sequence: TGTGCCAGCAGCTTGGCAGGGGCCTACGAGCAGTACTTC. Protein sequence: CASSLAGAYEQYF.

V is TRBV10-3 and J is TRBJ2-2, with TRBD2 as a possible D gene (5 bases). This CDR3 spans 16 amino acids. CDR1 and CDR2 (germline): ENHRY, SYGVKD. The ends were cut back, 10 bases at V and 0 bases at J, with 18 bases in the middle. This CDR3 reads CATTLEAGANTGELFF. Written as DNA, the CDR3 is TGTGCCACCACCTTGGAGGCGGGCGCGAACACCGGGGAGCTGTTTTTT.

The chain couples TRBV11-1 to TRBJ1-3; TRBD1 might be the D (5 bases). The CDR3 sequence is 13 residues long. Germline CDR1 is SGHAT and CDR2 is FQDESV (reference sequence). V shed 5 bases and J shed 3 bases, with 8 bases lying between them. Here the CDR3 reads CASSSDSGNTIYF. In DNA, the CDR3 is TGTGCCAGCAGCAGTGACAGTGGAAACACCATATATTTT.

The genes are TRBV30 and TRBJ1-4; TRBD1 matches 8 bases. Trimming cost V 2 bases and J 5 bases; bases outside gene matches: 4. This CDR3 has 14 residues. Germline CDR1 is GTSNPN and CDR2 is SVGIG (reference sequence). CDR3 DNA: TGTGCCTGGAGTAGGCAGGGGGCGAATGAAAAACTGTTTTTT. Encoded protein: CAWSRQGANEKLFF.

The chain links TRBV5-4 to TRBJ2-7; D perhaps matches TRBD2 (7 bases). The CDR3 length is 15 residues. Germline CDR1 and CDR2: SGHNT and YYREEE (reference sequence). Trimming took 1 base from V and 1 from J, leaving 12 bases between them. CDR3 in amino acids: CASSLWGGLSYEQYF. CDR3 DNA: TGTGCCAGCAGCTTGTGGGGGGGCTTATCCTACGAGCAGTACTTC.

This clone was counted a few times. This chain uses TRBV27 with TRBJ2-7; 11 bases line up with TRBD2. The junction had 10 bases not matched to a gene; V was cut back by 3 bases and J by 0 bases. This CDR3 contains 18 residues. Germline V CDR1 and CDR2: MNHEY, SMNVEV (reference sequence). The CDR3 DNA is TGTGCCAGCAGTTTCGGGACTAGCGGTTTCGAACTCTCCTACGAGCAGTACTTC. It is translated as CASSFGTSGFELSYEQYF.

The V and J genes are TRBV28 and TRBJ1-1, with 9 bases matching TRBD1. This CDR3 is 15 amino acids long. Germline values: CDR1 MDHEN, CDR2 SYDVKM. After removal of 1 base from V and 5 bases from J, the junction contained 5 bases not matched to a gene. CDR3 in amino acids: CASSLYRGRLTEAFF. CDR3 bases: TGTGCCAGCAGTTTATACAGGGGGCGCCTGACTGAAGCTTTCTTT.

The gene calls are TRBV5-1 and TRBJ2-5; D may be TRBD2 (5 bases). Trimming took off 0 bases at V and 4 bases at J, with 13 bases between the two ends. The CDR3 sequence is 15 residues long. Germline assignment: CDR1 SGHRS and CDR2 YFSETQ. The CDR3 region is CASSLDGEPLETQYF. Written as DNA, the CDR3 is TGCGCCAGCAGCTTGGATGGGGAGCCGCTAGAGACCCAGTACTTC.

This chain links TRBV7-2 with TRBJ2-7, with 9 bases lining up with TRBD2. The V gene's germline CDR1 is SGHTA and CDR2 FQGNSA. CDR3 length equals 15 residues. The V gene end was trimmed by 7 bases and the J gene end by 5 bases; junction bases not matched to a gene: 12. The CDR3 DNA reads TGTGCCAGCACCCACGGCGGGGGGGCCCGCGACGAGCAGTACTTC. Its translation is CASTHGGGARDEQYF.

This clone showed up just once. CDR3 sequence (DNA): TGTGCCATCACCCCAGGTGACACCGGGGAGCTGTTTTTT. Its translation: CAITPGDTGELFF. V gene TRBV10-3 combines with J gene TRBJ2-2; D unclear. CDR1 is ENHRY and CDR2 is SYGVKD in the germline V gene. V was pared by 7 bases and J by 3 bases, with 9 bases between. This CDR3 is built from 13 residues.

The chain recombines TRBV27 with TRBJ1-5; 7 nucleotides match TRBD1. V lost 10 bases to trimming and J lost 6 bases; unmatched junction nucleotides: 9. Germline values: CDR1 MNHEY, CDR2 SMNVEV (reference sequence). The CDR3 length is 13 residues. The CDR3, as DNA: TGTGCCACAGGAGGGACAGTTGTTCAGCCCCAGCATTTT. Translating gives CATGGTVVQPQHF.

The rearrangement joins TRBV28 to TRBJ1-2; 10 nucleotides line up with TRBD1. The V segment lost 10 bases and the J segment 4 bases; nucleotides outside the gene matches: 9. CDR3 size: 14 residues. Germline CDR1 reads MDHEN; CDR2 reads SYDVKM. The CDR3 here is CATDPDRGPYGYTF. CDR3 nucleotides: TGTGCCACCGACCCAGACAGGGGGCCCTATGGCTACACCTTC.

V is TRBV7-6 and J is TRBJ1-1; 9 bases match TRBD1. Trimming at V came to 1 base and at J to 3 bases, leaving 9 bases not matched to a gene. CDR1 SGHVS and CDR2 FNYEAQ come from the germline V gene. This CDR3 has 17 amino acids. Written as DNA, the CDR3 is TGTGCCAGCAGCTTAGAAGGGGACAGGGTATCGTACACTGAAGCTTTCTTT. Amino acid sequence: CASSLEGDRVSYTEAFF. Filled out from reference TRBV7-6 and TRBJ1-1, the complete variable domain reads GAGVSQSPRYKVTKRGQDVALRCDPISGHVSLYWYRQALGQGPEFLTYFNYEAQQDKSGLPNDRFSAERPEGSISTLTIQRTEQRDSAMYRCASSLEGDRVSYTEAFFGQGTRLTVV.

The genes are TRBV30 and TRBJ1-1, with a tentative D call TRBD1 (6 bases). Trimming removed 5 bases at V and 3 bases at J, with 13 bases between. The CDR3 has 13 amino acids. Germline loops: CDR1 GTSNPN, CDR2 SVGIG (reference sequence). The CDR3 spells CAWATGRDTEAFF. DNA of the CDR3: TGTGCCTGGGCTACAGGGAGGGACACTGAAGCTTTCTTT.